The rows below give T cell receptor beta chains drawn from one sample of a study of T-cell reconstitution after alpha-beta-depleted transplantation in children. MiXCR was run by TCRdb on the PCR reads, yielding one entry per CDR3 protein. Counted here are some 590,000 distinct CDR3 sequences, roughly a tenth occurring once; the ten biggest clones make up less than 5%. The sequenced sample was PBMCs from the stem cell graft donor, obtained from the stem cell graft. All receptors come from a human donor who donated a stem cell graft to a child with acute myeloid leukemia. CDR3s include the opening cysteine and the closing phenylalanine or tryptophan. A D gene is named only where the DNA matches it firmly. The size of a clone is reported for some rows only, either as once, few or many, or as a class for expanded clones.

CDR3 | DNA | J | size | V | D
CASSLSGGSSYNEQFF | TGTGCCAGCTCACTCAGCGGGGGCAGCTCCTACAATGAGCAGTTCTTC | TRBJ2-1 | few | TRBV18 | TRBD2
CASSYSPAIEAFF | TGTGCCAGCAGTTACTCTCCGGCAATTGAAGCTTTCTTT | TRBJ1-1 | few | TRBV6-2/TRBV6-3 | -
CASSSEVGTEAFF | TGTGCCAGCAGTTCCGAGGTGGGCACTGAAGCTTTCTTT | TRBJ1-1 | few | TRBV28 | -
CSASAGVYYNEQFF | TGCAGTGCTAGCGCGGGAGTCTACTACAATGAGCAGTTCTTC | TRBJ2-1 | few | TRBV20-1 | TRBD2
CATRLNTEAFF | TGTGCCACCAGGTTAAACACTGAAGCTTTCTTT | TRBJ1-1 | few | TRBV15 | -
CAWRSAATQYF | TGTGCCTGGAGATCGGCCGCTACGCAGTATTTT | TRBJ2-3 | - | TRBV30 | -
CSVFTGTGGHTEAFF | TGCAGCGTGTTCACCGGGACAGGGGGGCACACTGAAGCTTTCTTT | TRBJ1-1 | few | TRBV29-1 | TRBD1
CATQLDNEQFF | TGTGCCACCCAGTTGGACAATGAGCAGTTCTTC | TRBJ2-1 | - | TRBV24-1 | -
CASIYSERDEQFF | TGTGCCAGCATTTACTCGGAAAGGGATGAGCAGTTCTTC | TRBJ2-1 | - | TRBV11-2 | -
CASSLASGRDYYEQYF | TGTGCCAGCAGCCTCGCTAGCGGGAGGGATTACTACGAGCAGTACTTC | TRBJ2-7 | few | TRBV3-1 | TRBD2
CATSADGYNEQFF | TGTGCCACCAGTGCCGACGGGTACAATGAGCAGTTCTTC | TRBJ2-1 | many | TRBV24-1 | -
CASSRTGTDNSPLHF | TGTGCCAGCAGCAGAACCGGGACAGATAATTCACCCCTCCACTTT | TRBJ1-6 | - | TRBV5-6 | TRBD1
CASQSRPGQTYEQYF | TGTGCCAGCCAATCCCGACCGGGACAGACCTACGAGCAGTACTTC | TRBJ2-7 | many | TRBV2 | TRBD1
CASSPTGLSGNTIYF | TGTGCCAGCTCACCGACAGGTCTCTCTGGAAACACCATATATTTT | TRBJ1-3 | - | TRBV18 | -
CATQGTVYNEQFF | TGTGCCACCCAAGGAACGGTATACAATGAGCAGTTCTTC | TRBJ2-1 | - | TRBV24-1 | -
CASSRQSMNTEAFF | TGTGCCAGCAGTAGACAGAGTATGAACACTGAAGCTTTCTTT | TRBJ1-1 | - | TRBV6-1 | -
CSAPTPQGRALETQYF | TGCAGTGCTCCGACCCCGCAGGGTCGGGCGTTAGAGACCCAGTACTTC | TRBJ2-5 | few | TRBV20-1 | -
CAISDQGTGGYTF | TGTGCCATCAGTGATCAGGGTACCGGCGGCTACACCTTC | TRBJ1-2 | - | TRBV10-3 | -
CSARGSDRVAYNEQFF | TGCAGTGCTAGAGGTTCTGACCGGGTAGCCTACAATGAGCAGTTCTTC | TRBJ2-1 | - | TRBV20-1 | -
CSARPSAGSNQPQHF | TGCAGTGCCCGACCCTCGGCGGGTAGCAATCAGCCCCAGCATTTT | TRBJ1-5 | - | TRBV20-1 | -
CASSPDRGRYNEQFF | TGTGCCAGCAGCCCCGACAGGGGGCGGTACAATGAGCAGTTCTTC | TRBJ2-1 | few | TRBV5-6 | TRBD1
CAWARLAGNNEQFF | TGTGCCTGGGCAAGACTAGCGGGAAACAATGAGCAGTTCTTC | TRBJ2-1 | few | TRBV30 | TRBD2
CSVLGLAGSSYEQYF | TGCAGCGTTTTAGGACTAGCGGGTTCCTCCTACGAGCAGTACTTC | TRBJ2-7 | - | TRBV29-1 | TRBD2
CASSLFLGQGSYNEQFF | TGTGCCAGCAGTTTATTCCTGGGACAGGGATCCTACAATGAGCAGTTCTTC | TRBJ2-1 | few | TRBV27 | TRBD1
CASSIGLAKNIQYF | TGTGCCAGTAGTATAGGCCTAGCCAAAAACATTCAGTACTTC | TRBJ2-4 | - | TRBV19 | -
CASSLSPGEQYF | TGCGCCAGCAGCTTGTCCCCGGGCGAGCAGTACTTC | TRBJ2-7 | few | TRBV4-3 | -
CSVGGGRGEKLFF | TGCAGCGTTGGGGGGGGCCGGGGTGAAAAACTGTTTTTT | TRBJ1-4 | many | TRBV29-1 | -
CASSPTLQGQETQYF | TGTGCCAGCAGTCCTACCCTACAGGGACAAGAGACCCAGTACTTC | TRBJ2-5 | many | TRBV28 | -
CSVEPGNYGYTF | TGCAGCGTTGAACCCGGGAACTATGGCTACACCTTC | TRBJ1-2 | few | TRBV29-1 | -
CSVEKVVPQSSYEQYF | TGCAGCGTGGAAAAAGTCGTACCCCAGAGCTCCTACGAGCAGTACTTC | TRBJ2-7 | few | TRBV29-1 | -
CASSSAERWATQYF | TGTGCCAGCAGTTCTGCCGAGAGGTGGGCGACGCAGTATTTT | TRBJ2-3 | - | TRBV6-2/TRBV6-3 | -
CASSTGGARGSYGYTF | TGTGCCAGCAGTACCGGAGGGGCCAGGGGGTCCTATGGCTACACCTTC | TRBJ1-2 | few | TRBV28 | TRBD1
CASSVTDTMSEQFF | TGTGCCAGCAGCGTTACTGATACAATGAGTGAGCAGTTCTTC | TRBJ2-1 | many | TRBV9 | -
CASSPTRWAGVIYNEQFF | TGCGCCAGCAGCCCCACGAGGTGGGCGGGAGTTATCTACAATGAGCAGTTCTTC | TRBJ2-1 | many | TRBV5-1 | TRBD2
CASSLRVSSGNTIYF | TGTGCCAGCAGTTTACGAGTCAGCTCTGGAAACACCATATATTTT | TRBJ1-3 | many | TRBV12-3/TRBV12-4 | -
CASSCGLSYEQYF | TGTGCCAGCAGTTGCGGGCTTTCCTACGAGCAGTACTTC | TRBJ2-7 | - | TRBV6-2/TRBV6-3 | -
CASSGGTGSSYEQYF | TGTGCCAGCAGCGGGGGGACAGGAAGCTCCTACGAGCAGTACTTC | TRBJ2-7 | - | TRBV7-6 | TRBD1
CAWRQGWLAKNIQYF | TGTGCCTGGAGACAGGGGTGGCTAGCCAAAAACATTCAGTACTTC | TRBJ2-4 | - | TRBV30 | TRBD1
CASSYSELAGQKTQYF | TGTGCCAGCAGTTACTCTGAACTAGCGGGGCAAAAGACCCAGTACTTC | TRBJ2-5 | - | TRBV6-5 | TRBD2
CATSARTGGRGNTIYF | TGTGCCACCAGCGCAAGGACAGGGGGGAGAGGAAACACCATATATTTT | TRBJ1-3 | - | TRBV15 | TRBD1
CASSTPKTIYEQYF | TGTGCCAGCAGTACCCCCAAGACCATCTACGAGCAGTACTTC | TRBJ2-7 | many | TRBV28 | -